This TCR beta chain originates from a study of shared clonotypes between healthy human individuals. This clone was observed a handful of times. Its target is not known. Trimming stripped 0 bases from V and 0 bases from J, with 9 bases between. The CDR3 extends over 15 amino acids. Germline V lookup: CDR1 GTSNPN, CDR2 SVGIG (reference sequence). Profiled with immunoSEQ multiplex PCR; TCRdb holds only in-frame clones, not every one. The data hold about 1 million clones, with 65% to 75% observed a single time. The study, taken as a whole, reports: The rarefaction results pointed to incomplete sorted-subset sequencing despite large depth.

The sequencing input was memory CD4+ T cells sorted from blood. Subset meaning: CD45RA-negative fraction. V is TRBV30 and J is TRBJ1-5; TRBD1 is a possible D gene (6 bases). This TCR was sampled from a man younger than 30 in good health. This CDR3 is CAWSVGQTSNQPQHF. The CDR3 nucleotides are TGTGCCTGGAGTGTAGGACAGACTAGCAATCAGCCCCAGCATTTT.